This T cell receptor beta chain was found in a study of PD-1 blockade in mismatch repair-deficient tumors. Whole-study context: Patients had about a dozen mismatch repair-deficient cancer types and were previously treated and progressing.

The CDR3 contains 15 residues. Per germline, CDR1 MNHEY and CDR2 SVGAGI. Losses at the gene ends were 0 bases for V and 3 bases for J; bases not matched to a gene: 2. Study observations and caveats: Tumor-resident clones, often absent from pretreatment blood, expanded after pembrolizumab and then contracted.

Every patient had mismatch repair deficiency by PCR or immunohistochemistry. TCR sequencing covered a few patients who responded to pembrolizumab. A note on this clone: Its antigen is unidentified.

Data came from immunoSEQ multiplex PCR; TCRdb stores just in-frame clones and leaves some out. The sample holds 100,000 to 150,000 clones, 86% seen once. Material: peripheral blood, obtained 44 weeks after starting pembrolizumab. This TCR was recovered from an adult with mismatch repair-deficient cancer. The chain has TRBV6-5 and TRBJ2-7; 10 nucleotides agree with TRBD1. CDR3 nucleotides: TGTGCCAGCAGTTACTCGGGACAGGGGAACTACGAGCAGTACTTC. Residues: CASSYSGQGNYEQYF.